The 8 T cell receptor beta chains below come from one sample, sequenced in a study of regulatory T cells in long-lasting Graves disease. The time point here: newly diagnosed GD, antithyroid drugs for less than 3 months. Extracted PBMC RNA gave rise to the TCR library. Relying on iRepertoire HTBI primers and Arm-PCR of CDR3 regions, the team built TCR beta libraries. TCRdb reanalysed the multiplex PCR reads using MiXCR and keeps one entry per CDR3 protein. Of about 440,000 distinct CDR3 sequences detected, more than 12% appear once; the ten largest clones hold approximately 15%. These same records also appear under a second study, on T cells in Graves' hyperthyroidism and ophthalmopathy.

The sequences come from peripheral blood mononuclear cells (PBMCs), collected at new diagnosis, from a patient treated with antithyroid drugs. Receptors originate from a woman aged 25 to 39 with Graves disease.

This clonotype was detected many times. The CDR3 reads CASSLDGPTEAFF. The DNA for the CDR3 is TGTGCCAGCAGCTTGGACGGACCGACTGAAGCTTTCTTT. The chain recombines TRBV7-6 with TRBJ1-1, with no clear D. The CDR3 runs to 13 residues. From germline, CDR1 is SGHVS and CDR2 FNYEAQ. Trimming took off 3 bases at V and 5 bases at J, with 10 bases between the two ends.

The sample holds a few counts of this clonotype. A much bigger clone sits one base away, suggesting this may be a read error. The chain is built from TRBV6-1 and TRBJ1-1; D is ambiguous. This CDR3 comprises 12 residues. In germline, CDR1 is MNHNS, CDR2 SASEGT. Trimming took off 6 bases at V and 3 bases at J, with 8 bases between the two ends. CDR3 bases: TGTGCCAGCAGAACGGTGTACACTGAAGCTTTCTTT. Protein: CASRTVYTEAFF.

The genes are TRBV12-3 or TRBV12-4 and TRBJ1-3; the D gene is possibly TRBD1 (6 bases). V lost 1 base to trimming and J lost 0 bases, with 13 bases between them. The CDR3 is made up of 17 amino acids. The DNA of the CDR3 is TGTGCCAGCAGTTTAGAGACAGGCCGATACTCTGGAAACACCATATATTTT. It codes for CASSLETGRYSGNTIYF.

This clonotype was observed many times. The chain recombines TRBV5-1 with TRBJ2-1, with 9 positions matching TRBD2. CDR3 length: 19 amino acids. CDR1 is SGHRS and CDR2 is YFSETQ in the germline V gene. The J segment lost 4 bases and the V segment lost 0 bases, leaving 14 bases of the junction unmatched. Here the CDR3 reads CASSLVGLAYDELYNEQFF. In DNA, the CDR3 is TGCGCCAGCAGCTTGGTCGGACTAGCGTACGACGAGTTGTACAATGAGCAGTTCTTC.

The CDR3 sequence is CSASRNEQFF. The CDR3 nucleotides read TGCAGTGCTTCTCGCAATGAGCAGTTCTTC. The chain recombines TRBV20-1 with TRBJ2-1; D remains unclear. CDR1 is DFQATT, CDR2 SNEGSKA, per germline (reference sequence). This CDR3 comprises 10 residues. Between the trimmed V and J ends, which lost 5 bases and 6 bases, there was a span of 5 bases.

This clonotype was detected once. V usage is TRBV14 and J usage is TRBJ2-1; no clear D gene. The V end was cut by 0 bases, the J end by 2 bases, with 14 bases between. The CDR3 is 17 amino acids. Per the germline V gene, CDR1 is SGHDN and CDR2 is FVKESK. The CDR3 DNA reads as TGTGCCAGCAGCCAAGATTGGGGTACCAAACCCTACAATGAGCAGTTCTTC. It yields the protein CASSQDWGTKPYNEQFF.

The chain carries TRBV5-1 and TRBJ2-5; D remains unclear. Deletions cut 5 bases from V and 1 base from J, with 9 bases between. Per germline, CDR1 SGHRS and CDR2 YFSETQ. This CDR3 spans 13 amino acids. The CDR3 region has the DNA TGCGCCAGCAGGGTGAATGTCCAAGAGACCCAGTACTTC. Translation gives CASRVNVQETQYF.

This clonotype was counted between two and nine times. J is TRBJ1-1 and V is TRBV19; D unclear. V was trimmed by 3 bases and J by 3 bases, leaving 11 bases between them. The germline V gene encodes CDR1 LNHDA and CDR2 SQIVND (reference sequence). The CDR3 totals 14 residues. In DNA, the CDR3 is TGTGCCAGTAGTATTGGGAGGCTTTACACTGAAGCTTTCTTT. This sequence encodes CASSIGRLYTEAFF.